This TCR beta chain stems from a study of vaccination and CD4 T cells after COVID-19. Treatment meaning: approximately 9-day PBMC culture with coronavirus spike peptide pools or control peptides (ViraFEST assay). Recorded positive PCR dates fall between March and December 2020, preceding US Alpha, Beta and Delta variants. With the Oncomine TCR Beta short-read assay, DNA from cultured CD4+ T cells was sequenced. TCRdb itself ran the PCR reads through MiXCR, one entry per CDR3 protein. The table records around 10,000 distinct CDR3 sequences, approximately 24% of them present only once. On this clonotype itself: Its antigen is still unknown.

V shed 6 bases, J shed 0 bases, and the junction held 3 bases outside the gene matches. The CDR3 loop spans 16 amino acids. Germline values: CDR1 MDHEN, CDR2 SYDVKM. This TCR came from a human donor who had recovered from COVID-19. The sample consisted of CD4+ T cells from blood, cultured in vitro, taken after SARS-CoV-2 vaccination. V and J are TRBV28 and TRBJ2-7, with TRBD2 matching 15 bases. The CDR3 sequence: CASSLGLAGGSYEQYF. The CDR3 DNA is TGTGCCAGCAGCCTGGGACTAGCGGGAGGCTCCTACGAGCAGTACTTC.